The rows below give T cell receptor beta chains drawn from one sample of a study of patients and donors after allogeneic stem cell transplantation. TCRdb recomputed calls from the RT-PCR reads with MiXCR, one row per CDR3 protein. This sample has under 200,000 distinct CDR3 sequences, with about 24% found just once. Sequencing input: blood, either unsorted or a sorted T cell fraction (not recorded which). The source of these receptors is a human donor who was either an allogeneic HSCT recipient or a stem cell or donor lymphocyte infusion donor (not recorded which). It is not recorded whose cells these are; they may come from a transplant donor. CDR3s include the opening cysteine and the closing phenylalanine or tryptophan. D genes are given only for firm matches. Rows give clone size only sometimes, using once, few, many, or a class for an expanded clone.

clone_size j_call v_call d_call cdr3_aa cdr3_nt
- TRBJ2-5 TRBV5-1 - CASSLGHARQETQYF TGCGCCAGCAGCTTGGGTCACGCGCGCCAAGAGACCCAGTACTTC
- TRBJ1-5 TRBV20-1 - CSARDRRSSNSNQPQHF TGCAGTGCTAGAGATCGGAGGAGTAGTAATAGCAATCAGCCCCAGCATTTT
- TRBJ2-7 TRBV12-3/TRBV12-4 TRBD2 CASSRVASGSLEQYF TGTGCCAGCAGTCGGGTGGCTAGCGGGAGTTTGGAGCAGTACTTC
- TRBJ2-3 TRBV7-9 - CASSSTLAEDTQYF TGTGCCAGCAGCTCCACACTGGCGGAGGATACGCAGTATTTT
few TRBJ1-3 TRBV20-1 - CSAAAEEVGPTALGGNTIYF TGCAGTGCTGCGGCGGAGGAGGTTGGGCCGACCGCGCTTGGTGGAAACACCATATATTTT
many TRBJ1-2 TRBV11-2 TRBD1 CASSLTWTGLNYGYTF TGTGCCAGCAGCCTAACTTGGACAGGGCTCAACTATGGCTACACCTTC
- TRBJ2-3 TRBV5-1 TRBD1 CASSFKPGQGATDTQYF TGCGCCAGCAGCTTCAAACCGGGACAGGGGGCCACAGATACGCAGTATTTT
- TRBJ2-1 TRBV5-1 TRBD2 CASSLTSGVGNEQFF TGCGCCAGCAGCTTAACTAGCGGGGTTGGGAATGAGCAGTTCTTC
few TRBJ2-5 TRBV11-3 - CASSLEAKETQYF TGTGCCAGCAGCTTAGAGGCTAAAGAGACCCAGTACTTC
- TRBJ2-7 TRBV5-1 TRBD1 CASTLGTGKGSYEQYF TGCGCCAGCACCCTGGGGACAGGGAAGGGCTCCTACGAGCAGTACTTC
few TRBJ1-2 TRBV3-1 - CASSQDYRGVGYTF TGTGCCAGCAGCCAAGATTATCGGGGGGTAGGCTACACCTTC
- TRBJ2-7 TRBV6-5 - CASSSPGTGVYEQYF TGTGCCAGCAGTTCCCCCGGGACTGGCGTATACGAGCAGTACTTC
- TRBJ1-1 TRBV5-1 - CASRLQDPNTEAFF TGCGCCAGCAGACTTCAGGATCCGAACACTGAAGCTTTCTTT
few TRBJ2-4 TRBV20-1 - CSASGPPLAKNIQYF TGCAGTGCTAGCGGCCCCCCTCTAGCCAAAAACATTCAGTACTTC
- TRBJ1-5 TRBV7-2 - CASSARGQPQHF TGTGCCAGCAGCGCCCGCGGACAGCCCCAGCATTTT
- TRBJ1-2 TRBV14 TRBD1 CASTPFADRGSFIYGYTF TGTGCCAGCACCCCCTTCGCGGACAGGGGGTCCTTCATCTATGGCTACACCTTC
- TRBJ2-2 TRBV5-1 - CASSLQVANTGELFF TGCGCCAGCAGCCTACAGGTCGCGAACACCGGGGAGCTGTTTTTT
few TRBJ1-1 TRBV12-3/TRBV12-4 - CASSNLRAFF TGTGCCAGCTCCAACCTAAGAGCTTTCTTT
- TRBJ2-2 TRBV11-3 - CASSLGSHTGELFF TGTGCCAGCAGCTTGGGGAGTCACACCGGGGAGCTGTTTTTT
few TRBJ1-2 TRBV12-3/TRBV12-4 - CASSGTSWGYGYTF TGTGCCAGCAGCGGGACTTCGTGGGGCTATGGCTACACCTTC
few TRBJ1-1 TRBV20-1 - CSARGRTGQGGTEAFF TGCAGTGCTAGGGGTAGAACTGGGCAGGGTGGAACTGAAGCTTTCTTT
- TRBJ2-7 TRBV20-1 TRBD2 CSARDWRGGLEQYF TGCAGTGCTAGAGATTGGCGGGGGGGCCTCGAGCAGTACTTC
- TRBJ2-1 TRBV7-2 TRBD2 CASSLVFSGDYNEQFF TGTGCCAGCAGCTTAGTCTTCAGCGGGGATTACAATGAGCAGTTCTTC
- TRBJ2-4 TRBV5-6 - CASSLSGQRYIQYF TGTGCCAGCAGCTTGTCAGGACAGAGGTACATTCAGTACTTC
- TRBJ1-2 TRBV4-3 - CASSQDPGSNYGYTF TGCGCCAGCAGCCAAGACCCGGGATCTAACTATGGCTACACCTTC
few TRBJ1-6 TRBV10-3 - CAISEWGDGSYNSPLHF TGTGCCATCAGTGAGTGGGGGGATGGCTCCTATAATTCACCCCTCCACTTT
- TRBJ2-5 TRBV12-3/TRBV12-4 - CASSAEGQETQYF TGTGCCAGCAGTGCCGAAGGTCAAGAGACCCAGTACTTC
- TRBJ2-3 TRBV29-1 - CSVAGTLLDTQYF TGCAGCGTAGCCGGGACTCTCTTAGATACGCAGTATTTT
- TRBJ2-1 TRBV12-3/TRBV12-4 - CASSLGDRDNSYNEQFF TGTGCCAGCAGTTTAGGGGACCGGGACAACTCCTACAATGAGCAGTTCTTC
- TRBJ2-3 TRBV12-3/TRBV12-4 TRBD2 CASSRGLAGVDTQYF TGTGCCAGCAGTCGAGGACTAGCGGGAGTAGATACGCAGTATTTT
few TRBJ1-1 TRBV7-9 - CASSWGERVIEAFF TGTGCCAGCAGCTGGGGGGAGAGGGTTATTGAAGCTTTCTTT
- TRBJ2-1 TRBV5-6 - CASSFINEQFF TGTGCCAGCAGCTTCATCAATGAGCAGTTCTTC
medium-sized TRBJ1-6 TRBV5-1 TRBD1 CASSLGWTGANSPLHF TGCGCCAGCAGCTTGGGGTGGACAGGCGCAAATTCACCCCTCCACTTT
- TRBJ2-5 TRBV12-3/TRBV12-4 - CASRAPGTAMLETQYF TGTGCCAGCAGAGCTCCCGGGACCGCAATGCTAGAGACCCAGTACTTC
- TRBJ1-2 TRBV10-3 - CAISESGRDYGYTF TGTGCCATCAGTGAGTCGGGCAGGGACTATGGCTACACCTTC
many TRBJ1-6 TRBV12-3/TRBV12-4 - CASSPGQRDSPLHF TGTGCCAGCAGCCCGGGACAAAGAGATTCACCCCTCCACTTT
few TRBJ1-4 TRBV5-1 - CASRAATNEKLFF TGCGCCAGCCGGGCTGCAACTAATGAAAAACTGTTTTTT
few TRBJ2-2 TRBV5-1 - CASALGRNTGELFF TGCGCCAGCGCTCTGGGGCGGAACACCGGGGAGCTGTTTTTT
- TRBJ1-1 TRBV20-1 - CSATLGGSNTEAFF TGCAGTGCTACCTTAGGGGGATCGAACACTGAAGCTTTCTTT
- TRBJ2-5 TRBV6-2/TRBV6-3 - CASTWSLGLGWETQYF TGTGCCAGCACCTGGTCACTGGGCCTCGGTTGGGAGACCCAGTACTTC
few TRBJ1-2 TRBV29-1 TRBD1 CSDYRGTNYGYTF TGCAGCGACTACAGGGGGACTAACTATGGCTACACCTTC